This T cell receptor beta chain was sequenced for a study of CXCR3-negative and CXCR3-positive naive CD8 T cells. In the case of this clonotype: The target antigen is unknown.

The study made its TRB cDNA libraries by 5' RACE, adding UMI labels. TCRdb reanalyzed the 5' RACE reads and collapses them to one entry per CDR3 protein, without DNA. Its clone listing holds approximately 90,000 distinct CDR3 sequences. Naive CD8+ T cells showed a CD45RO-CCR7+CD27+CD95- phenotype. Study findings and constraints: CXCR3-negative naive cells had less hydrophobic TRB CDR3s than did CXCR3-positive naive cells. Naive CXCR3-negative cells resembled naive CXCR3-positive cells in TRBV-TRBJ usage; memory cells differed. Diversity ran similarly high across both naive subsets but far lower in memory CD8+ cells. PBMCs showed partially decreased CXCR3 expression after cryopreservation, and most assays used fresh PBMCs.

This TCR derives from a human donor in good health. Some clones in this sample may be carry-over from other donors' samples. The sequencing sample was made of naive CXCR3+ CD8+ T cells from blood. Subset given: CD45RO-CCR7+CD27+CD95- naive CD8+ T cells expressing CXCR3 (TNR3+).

The CDR3 is CASSQGSQGGYGYTF. The gene calls are TRBV4-2 and TRBJ1-2; the TRBD1 assignment by TCRdb is unverifiable without DNA. The germline CDR1 and CDR2 sequences are LGHNA and YNFKEQ. The CDR3 runs 15 residues.